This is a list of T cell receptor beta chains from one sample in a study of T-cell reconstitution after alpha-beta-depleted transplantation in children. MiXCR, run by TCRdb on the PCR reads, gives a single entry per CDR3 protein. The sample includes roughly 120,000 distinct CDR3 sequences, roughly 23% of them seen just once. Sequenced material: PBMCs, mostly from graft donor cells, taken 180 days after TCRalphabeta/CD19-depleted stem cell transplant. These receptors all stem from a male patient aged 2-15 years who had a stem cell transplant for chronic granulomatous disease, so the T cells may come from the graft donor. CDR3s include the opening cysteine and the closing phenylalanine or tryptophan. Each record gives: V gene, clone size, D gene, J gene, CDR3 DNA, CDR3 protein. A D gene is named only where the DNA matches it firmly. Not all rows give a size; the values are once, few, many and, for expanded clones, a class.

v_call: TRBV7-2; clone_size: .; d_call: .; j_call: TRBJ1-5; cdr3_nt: TGTGCCAGCAGCTTACTCGGCGATAGCAATCAGCCCCAGCATTTT; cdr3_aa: CASSLLGDSNQPQHF
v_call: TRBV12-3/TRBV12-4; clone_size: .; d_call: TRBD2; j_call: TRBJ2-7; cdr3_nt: TGTGCCAGCAGTCCGGGCTTGGGGGGGGACGAGCAGTACTTC; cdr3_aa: CASSPGLGGDEQYF
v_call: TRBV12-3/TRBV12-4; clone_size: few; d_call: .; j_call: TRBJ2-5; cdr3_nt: TGTGCCAGCAGTTCGGAGAGCTGGACCCAGTACTTC; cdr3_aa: CASSSESWTQYF
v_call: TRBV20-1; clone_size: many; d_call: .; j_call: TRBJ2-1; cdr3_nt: TGCAGTGCTAGAGATACCCGGAGAAATGAGCAGTTCTTC; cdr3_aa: CSARDTRRNEQFF
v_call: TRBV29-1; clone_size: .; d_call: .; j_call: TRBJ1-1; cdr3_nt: TGCAGCGTGGGGGGGGCGGATCAGGCTTTCTTT; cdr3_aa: CSVGGADQAFF
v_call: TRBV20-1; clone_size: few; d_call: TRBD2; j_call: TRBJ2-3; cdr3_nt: TGCAGTGTTAAAAAAGCGGGAGTAGGAGCAGATACGCAGTATTTT; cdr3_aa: CSVKKAGVGADTQYF
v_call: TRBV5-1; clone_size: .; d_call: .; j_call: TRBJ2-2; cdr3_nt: TGCGCCAGCAGCTTGGCACAGACGAACACCGGGGAGCTGTTTTTT; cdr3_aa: CASSLAQTNTGELFF
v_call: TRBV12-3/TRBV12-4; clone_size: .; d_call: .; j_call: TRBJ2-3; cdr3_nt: TGTGCCAGCACCGCCCATAGCACAGATACGCAGTATTTT; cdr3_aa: CASTAHSTDTQYF
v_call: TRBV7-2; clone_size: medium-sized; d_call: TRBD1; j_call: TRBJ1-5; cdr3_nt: TGTGCCAGCAGCTTCAACAGGGGGGCAAGCAATCAGCCCCAGCATTTT; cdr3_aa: CASSFNRGASNQPQHF
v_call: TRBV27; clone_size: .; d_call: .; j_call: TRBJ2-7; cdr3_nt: TGTGCCAGCAGGGCCAGACTAGTTGCTTACGAGCAGTACTTC; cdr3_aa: CASRARLVAYEQYF